One and the same sample provided the 8 T cell receptor beta chains below, sequenced in a study of patients and donors after allogeneic stem cell transplantation. TCRdb ran MiXCR on the RT-PCR reads and lists one entry per CDR3 protein. The data show 920,000 or so distinct CDR3 sequences, with about a sixth seen just once and 5% to 6.5% held by the top ten. Sequenced material: blood, either unsorted or a sorted T cell fraction (not recorded which). Receptors originate from a human donor who was either an allogeneic HSCT recipient or a stem cell or donor lymphocyte infusion donor (not recorded which). It is not recorded whose cells these are; they may come from a transplant donor.

This clonotype was observed a handful of times. The V call is TRBV7-9, the J call TRBJ2-7; D call uncertain. V lost 5 bases and J 1 base, leaving 12 bases between the germline ends. From germline, CDR1 is SEHNR and CDR2 FQNEAQ (reference sequence). The CDR3 loop spans 14 amino acids. CDR3 DNA sequence: TGTGCCAGCAGCACTCGGACCCCATCCTACGAGCAGTACTTC. It yields the protein CASSTRTPSYEQYF.

This chain connects TRBV12-3 or TRBV12-4 to TRBJ2-3; possible D gene TRBD1, 6 bases. The ends were cut back, 6 bases at V and 7 bases at J, with 14 bases in the middle. The CDR3 spans 13 residues. Here the CDR3 DNA reads TGTGCCAGCAGGAGGACAGAGCTAAATACGCAGTATTTT. Protein: CASRRTELNTQYF.

The chain combines TRBV24-1 with TRBJ2-1, with 15 bases that match TRBD2. The length of the CDR3 is 15 residues. Germline CDR1 is KGHDR and CDR2 is SFDVKD. V was pared by 9 bases and J by 5 bases, with 4 bases of the junction left unmatched. CDR3 sequence reads: CATSGLAGGNNEQFF. As DNA, the CDR3 is TGTGCCACCTCGGGACTAGCGGGAGGCAACAATGAGCAGTTCTTC.

This clonotype was seen more than once but under ten times. One end of the junction is discordant with germline, which a read error may explain. V gene TRBV12-3 or TRBV12-4 combines with J gene TRBJ2-3; 8 bases are a match to TRBD2. The CDR3 runs to 14 residues. CDR3 protein: CASSLAGSGDTQYF. The DNA for the CDR3 is TGTGCCAGCAGTCTAGCGGGCTCCGGGGATACGCAGTATTTT.

The sample holds a few counts of this clonotype. The chain uses TRBV6-2 or TRBV6-3 and TRBJ1-1; 7 bases map to TRBD1. Germline loops: CDR1 MNHEY, CDR2 SVGEGT. The CDR3 covers 11 residues. Trimming removed 6 bases from V and 9 bases from J; junction bases left unmatched: 4. CDR3 sequence: CASSNRGQAFF. The CDR3 nucleotides are TGTGCCAGCAGCAACAGGGGTCAAGCTTTCTTT.

The chain uses TRBV20-1 and TRBJ1-6, with D possibly matching TRBD1 (5 bases). V shed 4 bases and J shed 10 bases, with 17 bases lying between them. From germline, CDR1 is DFQATT and CDR2 SNEGSKA (reference sequence). The CDR3 totals 14 residues. CDR3 nucleotides: TGCAGTGCTATCCGGGACTTCCAAGGCTCACCCCTCCACTTT. It codes for CSAIRDFQGSPLHF.

In this sample, this clonotype turned up many times. This chain connects TRBV12-3 or TRBV12-4 to TRBJ2-3, with 7 bases matching TRBD2. There are 15 residues in the CDR3. Unmatched junction bases numbered 7, after V lost 6 bases and J lost 1 base. CDR3 region: CASSTYRGGTDTQYF. In DNA form, the CDR3 reads TGTGCCAGCAGCACTTATCGGGGGGGCACAGATACGCAGTATTTT.

This clonotype was seen a few times. The chain combines TRBV29-1 with TRBJ2-1; D remains ambiguous. Per germline, CDR1 SQVTM and CDR2 ANQGSEA. This CDR3 is built from 14 residues. The V gene lost 6 bases and the J gene lost 8 bases, with 20 bases spanning the gap. DNA of the CDR3: TGCAGCGTGGCGAAGCGTTGGCCTGGTGATGAGCAGTTCTTC. Translation: CSVAKRWPGDEQFF.